The TCR beta chain under discussion was sequenced for a study of siplizumab effects on memory and regulatory T cells. General study findings and limits: A small minority of alloreactive clones were mapped to unstimulated subsets. Confirmation was lacking for the suppressive function of proliferating Tregs derived from siplizumab cultures. Naive T cells appeared more varied than memory cells and looked like key alloresponse contributors.

Comment on this clone: No antigen is known for it.

The assay covered roughly 97,000 TCR templates per sample. Repertoires were generated with immunoSEQ multiplex PCR, while TCRdb's copy carries only in-frame clones and drops some. The sample includes over 100,000 clones, about 91% seen only once; the top ten take approximately 0.75%. With 0 bases removed from V and 7 bases from J, the gap between germline ends came to 16 bases. CDR1 and CDR2 (germline): SGHRS, YFSETQ. The CDR3 has 15 amino acids. This chain connects TRBV5-1 to TRBJ1-2; D is perhaps TRBD1 (6 bases). The sequenced sample was Tregs sorted from blood. The sequence was obtained from a human donor in good health. CDR3 amino acids: CASSLVLGGAGGYTF. CDR3 DNA: TGCGCCAGCAGCTTGGTCTTAGGGGGGGCCGGTGGCTACACCTTC.